What follows are 32 T cell receptor beta chains derived from one specimen sequenced in a study of cytomegalovirus exposure and HLA in healthy donors. The PCR made use of 60 Vbeta and 13 Jbeta primers. Method: immunoSEQ multiplex PCR; TCRdb's copy keeps in-frame clones and lacks some. The sample yields approximately 150,000 clones, over 80% seen once. The sample comprised PBMCs. The receptors originated from a woman aged 25-40 years in good health and CMV-seronegative.

The chain links TRBV12-5 to TRBJ2-1; 10 positions agree with TRBD2. Germline CDR1 LGHNT, CDR2 FRNRAP. V gave up 2 bases and J gave up 6 bases; unmatched junction bases: 7. CDR3 length: 16 amino acids. The CDR3: CASGLSTSGKFNEQFF. CDR3 bases: TGTGCTAGTGGTTTGTCCACTAGCGGGAAGTTCAATGAGCAGTTCTTC.

This rearrangement joins TRBV6-6 to TRBJ2-2; a weak D match, TRBD1 (5 bases). CDR3 size: 13 residues. Between the trimmed V and J ends, which lost 6 bases and 1 base, there was a span of 6 bases. Germline CDR1 MNHNY, CDR2 SVGAGI (reference sequence). In DNA, the CDR3 is TGTGCCAGCAGAGACAGGAACACCGGGGAGCTGTTTTTT. Translation gives CASRDRNTGELFF.

This clone was recorded only once. The rearrangement uses TRBV5-1 and TRBJ2-3, with no clear D. The CDR3 extends over 13 amino acids. CDR1 SGHRS and CDR2 YFSETQ come from the germline V gene. V dropped 0 bases and J dropped 2 bases, with 4 bases sitting between them. The CDR3 here is CASSLGYTDTQYF. CDR3 nucleotides: TGCGCCAGCAGCTTGGGCTACACAGATACGCAGTATTTT.

This chain links TRBV10-2 with TRBJ1-2, with D possibly matching TRBD1 (5 bases). The length of the CDR3 is 14 residues. With 6 bases removed from V and 4 bases from J, the gap between germline ends came to 15 bases. CDR1 is WSHSY and CDR2 is SAAADI in the germline V gene. CDR3 loop: CASRLDRLSYGYTF. Written as DNA, the CDR3 is TGCGCCAGCAGACTCGACAGACTCAGCTATGGCTACACCTTC.

The CDR3 nucleotides are TGTGCCAGCAGCGTAGGGCCCGGGACTAGCGGGGGGTACCAAGAGACCCAGTACTTC. Protein sequence: CASSVGPGTSGGYQETQYF. V and J are TRBV9 and TRBJ2-5, with 15 bases matching TRBD2. V lost 0 bases, J lost 0 bases, and 6 bases stayed unmatched. CDR3 length equals 19 residues. Germline V gives CDR1 SGDLS, CDR2 YYNGEE.

This chain links TRBV27 with TRBJ1-5; D is possibly TRBD1 (6 bases). The V gene's germline CDR1 is MNHEY and CDR2 SMNVEV (reference sequence). The CDR3 extends over 17 amino acids. Trimming removed 4 bases at V and 9 bases at J, with 25 bases between. The CDR3 protein is CASSSILRGERGSPQHF. In DNA, the CDR3 is TGTGCCAGCAGTTCCATACTTAGGGGGGAGCGGGGGTCGCCCCAGCATTTT.

This clone has just one count. Here the CDR3 DNA reads TGTGCCAGCAGCCAAGGGACAGGGGGTAGAGAGCAGTACTTC. The encoded protein is CASSQGTGGREQYF. This rearrangement joins TRBV11-3 to TRBJ2-7; 11 nucleotides agree with TRBD1. Germline-derived CDR1 and CDR2 are SGHNT and YENEEA. Trimming at V came to 5 bases and at J to 7 bases, leaving 7 bases not matched to a gene. This CDR3 has 14 amino acids.

The chain carries TRBV2 and TRBJ1-1; D unresolved. From germline, CDR1 is SNHLY and CDR2 FYNNEI. Between the trimmed V and J ends, which lost 5 bases and 5 bases, there was a span of 9 bases. CDR3 length equals 12 residues. The chain's CDR3 is CASSLWRTEAFF. In DNA, the CDR3 is TGTGCCAGCAGTTTGTGGAGGACTGAAGCTTTCTTT. The whole variable domain, remainder taken from reference TRBV2 and TRBJ1-1, is EPEVTQTPSHQVTQMGQEVILRCVPISNHLYFYWYRQILGQKVEFLVSFYNNEISEKSEIFDDQFSVERPDGSNFTLKIRSTKLEDSAMYFCASSLWRTEAFFGQGTRLTVV.

V is TRBV18 and J is TRBJ2-5; 8 bases match TRBD2. CDR1 is KGHSH and CDR2 is LQKENI in the germline V gene. Trimming cost V 0 bases and J 5 bases; bases outside gene matches: 5. The CDR3 has 15 residues. The DNA for the CDR3 is TGTGCCAGCTCACCACCGACTAGCGTTGATGAGACCCAGTACTTC. Its translation is CASSPPTSVDETQYF.

The chain joins TRBV29-1 to TRBJ2-3; TRBD1 matches 9 bases. Per the germline V gene, CDR1 is SQVTM and CDR2 is ANQGSEA. The CDR3 length is 15 residues. J was trimmed by 5 bases and V by 2 bases; bases with no gene match: 8. CDR3 loop: CSVEWPQGAGDTQYF. DNA for the CDR3: TGCAGCGTTGAATGGCCACAGGGGGCAGGAGATACGCAGTATTTT.

This sequence joins TRBV7-2 and TRBJ1-2; possibly TRBD1 for D (5 bases). The CDR3 is 15 amino acids. In germline, CDR1 is SGHTA, CDR2 FQGNSA. V was cut by 5 bases and J by 4 bases, with 17 bases left in between. The CDR3 region is CASSGGGVVGYGYTF. The DNA for the CDR3 is TGTGCCAGCAGCGGTGGGGGGGTAGTAGGCTATGGCTACACCTTC.

The V and J genes are TRBV25-1 and TRBJ2-7; tentative D call: TRBD1 (6 bases). Per germline, CDR1 MGHDK and CDR2 SYGVNS. Trimming removed 10 bases from V and 2 bases from J, with 12 bases in between. CDR3 length: 12 residues. The CDR3 nucleotides read TGTGCCACTGAGGACAGAGCCTACGAGCAGTACTTC. Residues: CATEDRAYEQYF.

V usage is TRBV20-1 and J usage is TRBJ1-1, with D unclear. Germline-derived CDR1 and CDR2 are DFQATT and SNEGSKA (reference sequence). The ends were cut back, 0 bases at V and 11 bases at J, with 10 bases in the middle. CDR3 length: 11 residues. The DNA for the CDR3 is TGCAGTGCTAGAGACCCCCGGGAGGCTTTCTTT. It yields the protein CSARDPREAFF.

V usage is TRBV6-4 and J usage is TRBJ2-3; D ambiguous. The CDR3 consists of 13 residues. Germline V lookup: CDR1 MRHNA, CDR2 SNTAGT. Trimming removed 2 bases from V and 0 bases from J, with 3 bases in between. Written as DNA, the CDR3 is TGTGCCAGCAGTGACCCTAGCACAGATACGCAGTATTTT. It codes for CASSDPSTDTQYF.

This chain joins TRBV6-6 and TRBJ2-5, with 10 bases matching TRBD1. The CDR3 consists of 14 residues. V lost 7 bases to trimming and J lost 11 bases; unmatched junction nucleotides: 13. In germline, CDR1 is MNHNY, CDR2 SVGAGI (reference sequence). The DNA for the CDR3 is TGTGCCAGCAACGCCGGGACAGGGGACGGAGAGCAGTACTTC. As protein: CASNAGTGDGEQYF.

J is TRBJ2-5 and V is TRBV7-2, with D maybe TRBD1 (6 bases). Germline V gene data show CDR1 as SGHTA and CDR2 as FQGNSA. The V gene lost 1 base and the J gene lost 3 bases, with 6 bases spanning the gap. The CDR3 covers 13 residues. The CDR3 here is CASSLDREETQYF. DNA of the CDR3: TGTGCCAGCAGCTTAGACAGGGAAGAGACCCAGTACTTC.

V usage is TRBV19 and J usage is TRBJ1-2, with 8 bases aligning to TRBD1. Germline CDR1 is LNHDA and CDR2 is SQIVND (reference sequence). Trimming took 7 bases from V and 4 from J; bases not matched to a gene: 17. The CDR3 sequence is 17 residues long. Here the CDR3 reads CASTRRGGTGGAYGYTF. The CDR3 region has the DNA TGTGCCAGTACCCGCCGGGGAGGGACAGGTGGTGCCTATGGCTACACCTTC. The complete variable domain, with remaining parts taken from reference TRBV19 and TRBJ1-2, reads DGGITQSPKYLFRKEGQNVTLSCEQNLNHDAMYWYRQDPGQGLRLIYYSQIVNDFQKGDIAEGYSVSREKKESFPLTVTSAQKNPTAFYLCASTRRGGTGGAYGYTFGSGTRLTVV.

This chain links TRBV19 with TRBJ1-2; 8 bases align to TRBD1. This CDR3 is 13 amino acids long. Trimming took 7 bases from V and 3 from J; bases not matched to a gene: 4. CDR1 is LNHDA and CDR2 is SQIVND in the germline V gene (reference sequence). DNA of the CDR3: TGTGCCAGTAAGACAGGGGTTGACTATGGCTACACCTTC. Protein sequence: CASKTGVDYGYTF.

V is TRBV27 and J is TRBJ2-1; 15 positions match TRBD2. The CDR3 runs to 17 residues. Germline trimming cut 5 bases from V and 6 bases from J; bases unmatched to any gene: 8. The germline gives CDR1 MNHEY, CDR2 SMNVEV (reference sequence). The CDR3 coding sequence is TGTGCCAGCAGTCCATATGGACTAGCGGGAGGGGTCAATGAGCAGTTCTTC. This gives the protein CASSPYGLAGGVNEQFF.

The genes are TRBV19 and TRBJ1-1; D not resolved. This CDR3 region has 14 residues. Germline CDR1 reads LNHDA; CDR2 reads SQIVND (reference sequence). The germline V and J ends were trimmed by 1 base and 4 bases, with 10 bases remaining between them. The CDR3: CASSIAASGTEAFF. The CDR3 DNA is TGTGCCAGTAGTATAGCGGCTAGTGGCACTGAAGCTTTCTTT.

The chain uses TRBV20-1 and TRBJ2-7, with D unresolved. This CDR3 is built from 11 residues. Between the trimmed V and J ends, which lost 3 bases and 6 bases, there was a span of 9 bases. Germline V gives CDR1 DFQATT, CDR2 SNEGSKA (reference sequence). CDR3: CSASILSEQYF. DNA of the CDR3: TGCAGTGCTAGTATTCTCAGCGAGCAGTACTTC.

The rearrangement uses TRBV11-2 and TRBJ2-7; possible D gene TRBD2, 5 bases. The CDR3 has 14 residues. The ends were cut back, 4 bases at V and 5 bases at J, with 15 bases in the middle. The germline gives CDR1 SGHAT, CDR2 FQNNGV. The CDR3 sequence is CASSSGSSVHEQYF. The CDR3, as DNA: TGTGCCAGCAGCTCGGGTAGTAGCGTCCACGAGCAGTACTTC.

The chain is built from TRBV5-1 and TRBJ2-5; TRBD1 matches at 7 bases. V gave up 2 bases and J gave up 2 bases; unmatched junction bases: 3. The CDR3 is 14 residues long. Germline CDR1 SGHRS, CDR2 YFSETQ. DNA for the CDR3: TGCGCCAGCAGCTTTAACAGGGGACAAGAGACCCAGTACTTC. Amino acid sequence: CASSFNRGQETQYF.

The gene calls are TRBV27 and TRBJ1-1; D gene ambiguous. CDR1 and CDR2 from the germline V gene are MNHEY and SMNVEV (reference sequence). The CDR3 consists of 14 residues. Trimming pared 4 bases from V and 0 bases from J, leaving 9 bases between. CDR3 residues: CASSSPRVNTEAFF. In DNA form, the CDR3 reads TGTGCCAGCAGTTCCCCCCGGGTGAACACTGAAGCTTTCTTT.

This clone was detected ten times or more. The rearrangement joins TRBV4-1 to TRBJ2-1; D call uncertain. The CDR3 totals 17 residues. Trimming took 2 bases from V and 0 from J, leaving 14 bases between them. Germline V gene sequence: CDR1 MGHRA, CDR2 YSYEKL. The CDR3 DNA sequence: TGCGCCAGCAGCCAACTAGAACCCCGAATCTCCTACAATGAGCAGTTCTTC. Translated, it gives CASSQLEPRISYNEQFF.

The genes are TRBV10-3 and TRBJ2-4; D gene uncertain. The CDR3 contains 14 residues. V was pared by 10 bases and J by 5 bases, with 18 bases between. The germline V gene encodes CDR1 ENHRY and CDR2 SYGVKD. This CDR3 is CATSDSGYENIQYF. The CDR3 DNA is TGTGCCACCTCAGACTCCGGTTATGAAAACATTCAGTACTTC.

This chain connects TRBV19 to TRBJ1-5; D is uncertain. Trimming pared 7 bases from V and 0 bases from J, leaving 7 bases between. CDR1 is LNHDA, CDR2 SQIVND, per germline (reference sequence). The CDR3 has 13 residues. This chain's CDR3 is CASTVYSNQPQHF. In DNA, the CDR3 is TGTGCCAGTACCGTTTATAGCAATCAGCCCCAGCATTTT.

The rearrangement joins TRBV29-1 to TRBJ2-1; 7 nucleotides agree with TRBD2. Germline V gives CDR1 SQVTM, CDR2 ANQGSEA. The CDR3 is made up of 13 amino acids. V shed 1 base and J 5 bases; nucleotides not matched to a gene: 2. This CDR3 is CSVEGLADNEQFF. In DNA, the CDR3 is TGCAGCGTTGAAGGACTAGCTGACAATGAGCAGTTCTTC.

V gene TRBV2 combines with J gene TRBJ2-6; the match to TRBD2 covers 13 bases. The V and J ends lost 5 bases and 1 base, in that order; junction bases with no gene match: 2. This CDR3 is 17 amino acids long. Per germline, CDR1 SNHLY and CDR2 FYNNEI. The CDR3 protein is CASSKTSGRSGANVLTF. The CDR3 bases are TGTGCCAGCAGTAAGACTAGCGGGAGGTCTGGGGCCAACGTCCTGACTTTC.

The chain joins TRBV30 to TRBJ2-5; D is ambiguous. Trimming took off 1 base at V and 3 bases at J, with 3 bases between the two ends. The CDR3 consists of 11 residues. CDR1 and CDR2 (germline): GTSNPN, SVGIG (reference sequence). The CDR3 DNA sequence: TGTGCCTGGAGTGGTAAAGAGACCCAGTACTTC. It translates to CAWSGKETQYF.

The chain recombines TRBV7-9 with TRBJ2-7, with D hard to call. CDR1 and CDR2 from the germline V gene are SEHNR and FQNEAQ (reference sequence). Trimming took 5 bases from V and 0 from J, leaving 14 bases between them. The length of the CDR3 is 15 residues. The CDR3 coding sequence is TGTGCCAGCAGCCAGCTCCGAGGAACCTCCTACGAGCAGTACTTC. Its translation: CASSQLRGTSYEQYF.

This chain links TRBV5-1 with TRBJ1-2; 10 bases line up with TRBD1. Germline V gene lookup returns CDR1 SGHRS and CDR2 YFSETQ. CDR3 length: 15 amino acids. The V and J ends lost 0 bases and 3 bases, in that order; junction bases with no gene match: 2. The CDR3 protein is CASSLEGQGYYGYTF. For the CDR3, the DNA is TGCGCCAGCAGCTTGGAGGGACAGGGGTACTATGGCTACACCTTC. Filled out from reference TRBV5-1 and TRBJ1-2, the complete variable domain reads KAGVTQTPRYLIKTRGQQVTLSCSPISGHRSVSWYQQTPGQGLQFLFEYFSETQRNKGNFPGRFSGRQFSNSRSEMNVSTLELGDSALYLCASSLEGQGYYGYTFGSGTRLTVV.